This T cell receptor (beta chain) was profiled in a study of blood T cells in healthy people across ages. Study information: With template switching, about one barcoded beta molecule was captured per two T cells.

This clonotype was observed a few times. V lost 3 bases to trimming and J lost 2 bases; unmatched junction nucleotides: 2. This CDR3 spans 14 amino acids. CDR1 and CDR2 from the germline V gene are SGDLS and YYNGEE. A second PCR of 7 to 11 cycles used a sample-barcoded 5' primer and a J-beta primer mix. Each cDNA molecule carried a tag from a template-switch adaptor that contained 12 random nucleotides. TCRdb reanalysed the 5' RACE reads using MiXCR and keeps one entry per CDR3 protein. The sample comprises more than 450,000 distinct CDR3 sequences, about a quarter of which are singletons, and 3% to 4% rests with the top ten. This same sample was also part of a study on T cells of mothers and their children. That publication notes: All donors were healthy and Caucasian; they were three mothers and their six children. The analysis detected no persistent microchimeric T cell clones.

This sequence was found in a boy between 2 and 15 years old in good health. Sequencing input: blood. This chain joins TRBV9 and TRBJ2-3; 8 bases fit TRBD1. This CDR3 is CASSAGQDTDTQYF. Here the CDR3 DNA reads TGTGCCAGCAGCGCGGGACAGGACACAGATACGCAGTATTTT.